This T cell receptor (beta chain) was observed in a study of T-cell memory formation after mild COVID-19. The overall study: In these data, TCR clusters were largely donor specific. The study, taken as a whole, reports: Day 15 to 85 contracting clones showed balanced CD4/CD8; later expanders leaned CD4+. Mostly located in CM and EM were contracting CD4+ clones, with contracting CD8+ clones located in EMRA.

This clonotype has only a few counts. Its matching antigen is unknown. After 5'RACE with constant-segment primers, TCR alpha and TCR beta cDNA libraries carrying sample barcodes and UMIs were obtained. TCRdb reprocessed the 5' RACE reads with MiXCR, giving one entry per CDR3 protein. The sample includes approximately 210,000 distinct CDR3 sequences, around 25% of them seen just once. Germline V gene lookup returns CDR1 LNHDA and CDR2 SQIVND (reference sequence). The CDR3 is 12 residues long. The V gene lost 5 bases and the J gene lost 6 bases, with 9 bases spanning the gap. The sequencing sample was made of PBMCs or a T cell subset sorted from them (not recorded which). The chain carries TRBV19 and TRBJ2-3; D perhaps matches TRBD2 (5 bases). This receptor was obtained from an adult woman who had mild COVID-19 (a few samples of this study predate the infection). Cell type and time point are not known. The CDR3 here is CASSLGLDTQYF. The CDR3 nucleotides read TGTGCCAGTAGTCTCGGACTGGATACGCAGTATTTT.